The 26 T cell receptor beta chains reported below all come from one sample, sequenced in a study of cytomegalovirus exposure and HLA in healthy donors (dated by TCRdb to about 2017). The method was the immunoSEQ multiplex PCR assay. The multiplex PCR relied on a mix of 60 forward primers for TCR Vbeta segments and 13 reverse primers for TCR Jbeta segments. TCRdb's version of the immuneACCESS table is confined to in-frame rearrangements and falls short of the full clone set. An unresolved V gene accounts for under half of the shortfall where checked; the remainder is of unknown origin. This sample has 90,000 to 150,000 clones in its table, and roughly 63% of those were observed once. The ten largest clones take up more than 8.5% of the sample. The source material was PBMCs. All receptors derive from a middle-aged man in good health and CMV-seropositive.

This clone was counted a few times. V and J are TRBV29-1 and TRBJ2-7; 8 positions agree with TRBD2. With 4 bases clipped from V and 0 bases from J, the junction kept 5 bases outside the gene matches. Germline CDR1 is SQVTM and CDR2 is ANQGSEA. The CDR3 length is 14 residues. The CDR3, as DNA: TGCAGCGTTGCTGGGGGGACTAGCTCCTACGAGCAGTACTTC. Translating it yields CSVAGGTSSYEQYF.

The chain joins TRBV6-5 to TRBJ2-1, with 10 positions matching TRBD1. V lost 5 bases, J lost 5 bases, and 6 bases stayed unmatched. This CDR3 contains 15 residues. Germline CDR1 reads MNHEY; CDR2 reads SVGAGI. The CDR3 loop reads CASSAGQGKNNEQFF. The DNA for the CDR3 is TGTGCCAGCAGTGCGGGACAGGGGAAGAACAATGAGCAGTTCTTC.

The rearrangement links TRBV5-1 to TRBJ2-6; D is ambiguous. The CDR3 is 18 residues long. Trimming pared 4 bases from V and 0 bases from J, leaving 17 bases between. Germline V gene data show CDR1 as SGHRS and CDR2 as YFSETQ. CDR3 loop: CASSPTLDPSSGANVLTF. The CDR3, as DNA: TGCGCCAGCAGCCCCACCCTAGACCCCTCCTCTGGGGCCAACGTCCTGACTTTC.

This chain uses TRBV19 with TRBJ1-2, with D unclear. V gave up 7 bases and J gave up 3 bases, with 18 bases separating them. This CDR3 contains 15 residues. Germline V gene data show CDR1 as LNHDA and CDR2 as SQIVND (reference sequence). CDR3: CASMGFGAEDYGYTF. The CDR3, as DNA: TGTGCCAGTATGGGTTTTGGAGCCGAGGACTATGGCTACACCTTC.

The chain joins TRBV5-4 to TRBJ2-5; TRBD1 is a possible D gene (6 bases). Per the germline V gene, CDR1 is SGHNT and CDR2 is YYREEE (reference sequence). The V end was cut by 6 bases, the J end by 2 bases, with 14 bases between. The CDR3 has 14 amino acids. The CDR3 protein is CASKVQGRQETQYF. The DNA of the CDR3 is TGTGCCAGCAAAGTACAGGGAAGGCAAGAGACCCAGTACTTC. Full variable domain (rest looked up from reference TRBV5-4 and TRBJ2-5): ETGVTQSPTHLIKTRGQQVTLRCSSQSGHNTVSWYQQALGQGPQFIFQYYREEENGRGNFPPRFSGLQFPNYSSELNVNALELDDSALYLCASKVQGRQETQYFGPGTRLLVL.

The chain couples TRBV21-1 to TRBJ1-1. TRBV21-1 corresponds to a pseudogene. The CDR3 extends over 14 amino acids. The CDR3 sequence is CASSKGAGGTEAFF. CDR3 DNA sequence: TGTGCCAGCAGCAAAGGGGCGGGGGGGACTGAAGCTTTCTTT.

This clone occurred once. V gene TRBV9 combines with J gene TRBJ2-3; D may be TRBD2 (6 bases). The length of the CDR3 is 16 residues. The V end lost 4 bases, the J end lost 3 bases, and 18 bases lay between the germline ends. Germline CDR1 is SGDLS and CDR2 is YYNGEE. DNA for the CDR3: TGTGCCAGCAGCTCTCATTTTACTAGCATGACAGATACGCAGTATTTT. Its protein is CASSSHFTSMTDTQYF.

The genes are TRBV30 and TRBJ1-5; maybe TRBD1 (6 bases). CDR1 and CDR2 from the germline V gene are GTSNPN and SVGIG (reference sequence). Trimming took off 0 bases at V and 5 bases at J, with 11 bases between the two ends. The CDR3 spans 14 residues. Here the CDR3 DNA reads TGTGCCTGGAGTGTAATGGACAGCTATCAGCCCCAGCATTTT. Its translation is CAWSVMDSYQPQHF.

CDR3 nucleotides: TGTGCCAGCAGCAAAACAAAGGGACAGGAGTTGAACACTGAAGCTTTCTTT. It is translated as CASSKTKGQELNTEAFF. The V and J genes are TRBV21-1 and TRBJ1-1; TRBD1 is the table's D call and was not checked against the DNA. TRBV21-1 is a listed pseudogene. CDR3 length: 17 residues.

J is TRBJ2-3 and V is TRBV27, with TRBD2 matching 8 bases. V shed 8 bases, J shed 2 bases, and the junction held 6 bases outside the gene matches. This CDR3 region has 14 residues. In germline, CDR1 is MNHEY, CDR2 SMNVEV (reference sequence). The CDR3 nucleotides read TGTGCCAGCGGAGCGGGAGCCAACACAGATACGCAGTATTTT. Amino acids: CASGAGANTDTQYF.

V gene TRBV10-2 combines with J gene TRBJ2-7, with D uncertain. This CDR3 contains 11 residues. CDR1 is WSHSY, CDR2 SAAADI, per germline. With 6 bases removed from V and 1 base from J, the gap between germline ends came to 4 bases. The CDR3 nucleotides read TGCGCCAGCAGCCTGTCCTACGAGCAGTACTTC. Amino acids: CASSLSYEQYF.

CDR3 sequence: CASSVGTSGNHGELFF. DNA for the CDR3: TGTGCCAGCAGCGTCGGCACTAGCGGGAACCACGGGGAGCTGTTTTTT. The J gene is TRBJ2-2, the V gene TRBV9, with TRBD2 matching over 10 bases. Per germline, CDR1 SGDLS and CDR2 YYNGEE. After removal of 2 bases from V and 7 bases from J, the junction contained 8 bases not matched to a gene. CDR3 length: 16 amino acids.

CDR3 nucleotides: TGTGCCAGCAGCTTAGCGCCTAGCGGGGTTGGGGAGCAGTTCTTC. Its translation: CASSLAPSGVGEQFF. The V and J genes are TRBV7-8 and TRBJ2-1, with TRBD2 matching 9 bases. Germline-derived CDR1 and CDR2 are SGHVS and FQNEAQ. V shed 0 bases, J shed 10 bases, and the junction held 7 bases outside the gene matches. CDR3 size: 15 residues.

CDR3 nucleotides: TGTGCCAGCAGCCCGGGACAGGGGTATGGCTACACCTTC. The encoded protein is CASSPGQGYGYTF. The chain couples TRBV2 to TRBJ1-2; 10 positions agree with TRBD1. The CDR3 length is 13 residues. The germline gives CDR1 SNHLY, CDR2 FYNNEI. Trimming cost V 6 bases and J 5 bases; bases outside gene matches: 3.

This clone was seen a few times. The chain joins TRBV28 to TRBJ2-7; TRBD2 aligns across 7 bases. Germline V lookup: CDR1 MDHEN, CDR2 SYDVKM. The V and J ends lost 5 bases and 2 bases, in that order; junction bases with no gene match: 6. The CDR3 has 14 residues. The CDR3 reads CASSPLAEAYEQYF. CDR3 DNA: TGTGCCAGCAGTCCCCTAGCGGAGGCCTACGAGCAGTACTTC.

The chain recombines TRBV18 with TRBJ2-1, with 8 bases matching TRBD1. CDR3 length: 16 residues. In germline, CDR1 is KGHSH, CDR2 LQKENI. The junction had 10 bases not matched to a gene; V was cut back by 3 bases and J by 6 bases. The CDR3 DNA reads TGTGCCAGCTCACCCCCCGGGACAGGACCGTCCAATGAGCAGTTCTTC. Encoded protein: CASSPPGTGPSNEQFF. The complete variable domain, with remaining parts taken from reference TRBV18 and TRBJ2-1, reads NAGVMQNPRHLVRRRGQEARLRCSPMKGHSHVYWYRQLPEEGLKFMVYLQKENIIDESGMPKERFSAEFPKEGPSILRIQQVVRGDSAAYFCASSPPGTGPSNEQFFGPGTRLTVL.

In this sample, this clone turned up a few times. CDR3 bases: TGTGCCAGTAGTTCGGACAATTACTATGGCTACACCTTC. It yields the protein CASSSDNYYGYTF. This chain joins TRBV19 and TRBJ1-2, with D perhaps matching TRBD1 (5 bases). Trimming took 5 bases from V and 3 from J, leaving 10 bases between them. This CDR3 comprises 13 residues. Germline V gene data show CDR1 as LNHDA and CDR2 as SQIVND (reference sequence).

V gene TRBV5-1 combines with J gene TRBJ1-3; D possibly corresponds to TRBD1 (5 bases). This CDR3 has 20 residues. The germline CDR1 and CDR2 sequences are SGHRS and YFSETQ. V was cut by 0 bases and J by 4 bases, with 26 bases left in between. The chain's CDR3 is CASSLVVGRDAPRDGNTIYF. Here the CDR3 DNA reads TGCGCCAGCAGCTTGGTCGTCGGCAGGGACGCACCGCGGGACGGAAACACCATATATTTT.

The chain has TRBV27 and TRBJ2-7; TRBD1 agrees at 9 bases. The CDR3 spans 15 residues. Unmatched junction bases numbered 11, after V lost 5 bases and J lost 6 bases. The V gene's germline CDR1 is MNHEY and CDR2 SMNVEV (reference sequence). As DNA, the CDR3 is TGTGCCAGCAGTCTGGCGGGACAGGGAGGGGGCGAGCAGTACTTC. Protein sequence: CASSLAGQGGGEQYF.

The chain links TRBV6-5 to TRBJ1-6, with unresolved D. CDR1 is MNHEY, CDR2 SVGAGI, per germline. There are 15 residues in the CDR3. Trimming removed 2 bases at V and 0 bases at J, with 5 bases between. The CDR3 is CASSYRSSYNSPLHF. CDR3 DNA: TGTGCCAGCAGTTACAGGAGCTCCTATAATTCACCCCTCCACTTT.

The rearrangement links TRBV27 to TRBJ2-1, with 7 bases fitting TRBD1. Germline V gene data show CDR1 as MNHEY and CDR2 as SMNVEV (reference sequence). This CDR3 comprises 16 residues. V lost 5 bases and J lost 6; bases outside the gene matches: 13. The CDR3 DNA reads TGTGCCAGCAGTCTTACGGGACAGTTTAGCCTCAATGAGCAGTTCTTC. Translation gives CASSLTGQFSLNEQFF.

The CDR3 protein is CASSPGGGLNEQFF. CDR3 bases: TGTGCCAGCAGCCCGGGGGGGGGACTCAATGAGCAGTTCTTC. This chain connects TRBV11-2 to TRBJ2-1; 8 bases line up with TRBD2. The ends lost 5 bases at V and 6 bases at J; junction bases unmatched: 6. Germline CDR1 reads SGHAT; CDR2 reads FQNNGV. This CDR3 has 14 residues.

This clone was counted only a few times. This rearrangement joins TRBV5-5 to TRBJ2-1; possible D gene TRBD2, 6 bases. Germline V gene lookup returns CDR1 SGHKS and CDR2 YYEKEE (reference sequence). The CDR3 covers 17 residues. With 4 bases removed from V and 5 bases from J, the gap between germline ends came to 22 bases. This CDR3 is CASSRGTGKVYDNEQFF. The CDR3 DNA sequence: TGTGCCAGCAGCAGAGGGACTGGGAAGGTTTATGACAATGAGCAGTTCTTC.

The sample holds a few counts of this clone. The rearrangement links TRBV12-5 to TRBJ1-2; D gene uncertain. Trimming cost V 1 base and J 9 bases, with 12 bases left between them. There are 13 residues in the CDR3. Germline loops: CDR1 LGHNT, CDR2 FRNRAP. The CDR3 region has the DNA TGTGCTAGTGGTTTGGGACGGGGAACTCGCTACACCTTC. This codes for CASGLGRGTRYTF.

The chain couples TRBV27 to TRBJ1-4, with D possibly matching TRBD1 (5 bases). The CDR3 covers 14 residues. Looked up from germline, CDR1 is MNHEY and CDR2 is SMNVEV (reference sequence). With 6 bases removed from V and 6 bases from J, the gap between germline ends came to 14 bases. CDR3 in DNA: TGTGCCAGCAGATGGGCAGGGAACGATGAAAAACTGTTTTTT. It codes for CASRWAGNDEKLFF.

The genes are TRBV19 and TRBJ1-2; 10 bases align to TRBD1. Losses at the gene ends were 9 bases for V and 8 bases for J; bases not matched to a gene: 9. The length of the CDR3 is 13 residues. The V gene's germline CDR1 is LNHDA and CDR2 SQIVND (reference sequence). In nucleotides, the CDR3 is TGTGCCAGCCAGGGACAGGGGCTAAAGGGCTACACCTTC. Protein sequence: CASQGQGLKGYTF.